Presented here are 5 T cell receptor beta chains from one specimen sequenced in a study of blood T cell repertoires in COVID-19. The data were produced by immunoSEQ multiplex PCR, yet TCRdb's version contains in-frame clones alone and is incomplete. The sample holds around 49,000 clones; around 92% are singletons and the top ten take roughly 2.2%. Sequenced material: peripheral blood. These receptors all stem from a human donor in a cohort sampled during active COVID-19.

This chain connects TRBV9 to TRBJ1-1; a weak D match, TRBD1 (6 bases). V was cut by 6 bases and J by 0 bases, with 18 bases left in between. The CDR3 extends over 16 amino acids. Germline V gives CDR1 SGDLS, CDR2 YYNGEE. The CDR3 bases are TGTGCCAGCACCCTCTCCCCGACAGGTATGAACACTGAAGCTTTCTTT. Its translation: CASTLSPTGMNTEAFF.

The V and J genes are TRBV4-2 and TRBJ2-2; no firm D call. Germline loops: CDR1 LGHNA, CDR2 YNFKEQ. The V and J ends lost 0 bases and 1 base respectively, with 6 bases between them. The CDR3 extends over 15 amino acids. The CDR3 region is CASSQESGNTGELFF. CDR3 coding DNA: TGTGCCAGCAGCCAAGAATCCGGGAACACCGGGGAGCTGTTTTTT.

The chain is built from TRBV7-2 and TRBJ1-5; D remains ambiguous. V was cut by 1 base and J by 2 bases, with 15 bases left in between. The CDR3 consists of 17 residues. From germline, CDR1 is SGHTA and CDR2 FQGNSA. The CDR3 protein is CASSLDGPVSGNQPQHF. CDR3 coding DNA: TGTGCCAGCAGCTTAGATGGGCCAGTGTCTGGCAATCAGCCCCAGCATTTT.

The chain links TRBV4-2 to TRBJ2-7, with TRBD2 matching 9 bases. Germline V gene sequence: CDR1 LGHNA, CDR2 YNFKEQ. This CDR3 is 16 amino acids long. With 1 base clipped from V and 3 bases from J, the junction kept 7 bases outside the gene matches. The CDR3 reads CASSQGLAEMIYEQYF. CDR3 bases: TGTGCCAGCAGCCAAGGACTAGCGGAGATGATCTACGAGCAGTACTTC.

The CDR3 DNA follows: TGTGCCAGCACCCTTTCGGGTAGCACAGATACGCAGTATTTT. This gives the protein CASTLSGSTDTQYF. The chain has TRBV3-1 (or the pseudogene TRBV3-2) and TRBJ2-3; D remains unclear. Germline CDR1 reads LGHDT; CDR2 reads YNNKEL (reference sequence). The V gene lost 7 bases and the J gene lost 0 bases, with 11 bases spanning the gap. This CDR3 has 14 amino acids.